Listed here are 25 T cell receptor beta chains from one sample, sequenced in a study of neurological immune-mediated disorders. Regarding time point: longitudinal time-point 2. TCRdb re-called the 5' RACE reads through MiXCR, storing one row per CDR3 protein. The sample has 60,000 to 75,000 distinct CDR3 sequences, about 8.9% seen once. The specimen was PBMCs. These receptor sequences come from a man aged 30 to 39 in good health.

This clonotype was picked up a small number of times. The rearrangement joins TRBV28 to TRBJ2-7, with a tentative D call TRBD1 (6 bases). The CDR3 has 14 amino acids. Per the germline V gene, CDR1 is MDHEN and CDR2 is SYDVKM. V lost 6 bases and J lost 5, with 17 bases in between. The CDR3 coding sequence is TGTGCCAGCAGCACAGGGAACTCGCCCGACGAGCAGTACTTC. Encoded protein: CASSTGNSPDEQYF.

This clonotype was counted ten times or more. This chain links TRBV27 with TRBJ2-7; D call uncertain. CDR3 length: 13 residues. V was shortened by 4 bases and J by 4 bases, with 11 bases between the two germline ends. CDR1 is MNHEY, CDR2 SMNVEV, per germline (reference sequence). The CDR3 loop is CASSSRPDYEQYF. In DNA form, the CDR3 reads TGTGCCAGCAGTTCCCGACCCGATTACGAGCAGTACTTC.

This clonotype was seen many times. The genes are TRBV20-1 and TRBJ2-7; 9 bases fit TRBD1. The CDR3 is 14 amino acids. The germline gives CDR1 DFQATT, CDR2 SNEGSKA (reference sequence). Trimming at V came to 5 bases and at J to 5 bases, leaving 10 bases not matched to a gene. For the CDR3, the DNA is TGCAGTGCTCTCTACAGGGGGCTCAAGAACGAGCAGTACTTC. It translates to CSALYRGLKNEQYF.

This clonotype was counted many times. The rearrangement links TRBV20-1 to TRBJ2-3, with D perhaps assigned TRBD1 or TRBD2 (5 bases each). With 7 bases removed from V and 0 bases from J, the gap between germline ends came to 11 bases. Germline lookup yields CDR1 DFQATT and CDR2 SNEGSKA (reference sequence). This CDR3 is built from 13 residues. The DNA of the CDR3 is TGCAGTGGGGGGATCCCTAGCACAGATACGCAGTATTTT. Protein sequence: CSGGIPSTDTQYF.

This clonotype was counted many times. The chain combines TRBV20-1 with TRBJ2-1; the D is unclear. Germline assignment: CDR1 DFQATT and CDR2 SNEGSKA (reference sequence). CDR3 length: 14 residues. Trimming left V 6 bases short and J 7 bases short, with 19 bases between. The DNA for the CDR3 is TGCAGTGCCCAAAGCTGGGCAACTGGTAATGAGCAGTTCTTC. Protein product: CSAQSWATGNEQFF.

This clonotype was recorded at least ten times. The chain combines TRBV5-1 with TRBJ2-7; 8 bases agree with TRBD2. Germline V lookup: CDR1 SGHRS, CDR2 YFSETQ. The CDR3 contains 14 residues. The trim removed 3 bases at V and 6 bases at J, leaving 8 bases unmatched. Written as DNA, the CDR3 is TGCGCCAGCAGCTCCACTGGACTAGCTGGCGAGCAGTACTTC. Encoded protein: CASSSTGLAGEQYF.

Many counts were recorded for this clonotype. This chain joins TRBV11-2 and TRBJ2-7, with 9 positions matching TRBD1. After removal of 6 bases from V and 13 bases from J, the junction contained 22 bases not matched to a gene. CDR1 is SGHAT, CDR2 FQNNGV, per germline. CDR3 size: 16 residues. The CDR3 region is CASRTFGQGRPSVRYF. The DNA of the CDR3 is TGTGCCAGCAGGACCTTTGGACAGGGGAGGCCTAGCGTACGTTACTTC.

The chain carries TRBV7-9 and TRBJ2-3; tentatively, D is TRBD2 (6 bases). There are 16 residues in the CDR3. Germline V gives CDR1 SEHNR, CDR2 FQNEAQ (reference sequence). Between the trimmed V and J ends, which lost 5 bases and 4 bases, there was a span of 19 bases. The CDR3 sequence: CASSDTSWLQADTQYF. DNA of the CDR3: TGTGCCAGCAGCGACACTAGCTGGTTACAGGCAGATACGCAGTATTTT.

This clonotype was counted at least ten times. This chain links TRBV12-3 or TRBV12-4 with TRBJ2-1, with a weak D call TRBD2 (6 bases). The CDR3 length is 20 residues. Trimming took 6 bases from V and 5 from J, leaving 32 bases between them. DNA for the CDR3: TGTGCCAGCAGCCTTCTAAGGTCGTTAAATCCCGGGACTCCGAACAATGAGCAGTTCTTC. Protein sequence: CASSLLRSLNPGTPNNEQFF.

This clonotype showed up many times. The chain joins TRBV27 to TRBJ2-1; 14 bases fit TRBD2. In germline, CDR1 is MNHEY, CDR2 SMNVEV (reference sequence). There are 17 residues in the CDR3. J gave up 7 bases and V 6 bases, and 11 bases lay outside the gene matches. The CDR3 DNA sequence: TGTGCCAGCAGGACGAGACTAGCGGGAGGGCCCTGGAATGAGCAGTTCTTC. Amino acids: CASRTRLAGGPWNEQFF.

This clonotype was picked up many times. The chain is built from TRBV27 and TRBJ1-2; possibly TRBD1 for D (6 bases). This CDR3 has 13 amino acids. V lost 5 bases to trimming and J lost 4 bases, with 11 bases between them. Germline loops: CDR1 MNHEY, CDR2 SMNVEV (reference sequence). The DNA for the CDR3 is TGTGCCAGCAGTACAGGGACCCTCTATGGCTACACCTTC. This sequence encodes CASSTGTLYGYTF.

This clonotype was detected many times. This rearrangement joins TRBV20-1 to TRBJ2-2; 11 nucleotides line up with TRBD2. Germline assignment: CDR1 DFQATT and CDR2 SNEGSKA (reference sequence). The V segment lost 2 bases and the J segment 4 bases; nucleotides outside the gene matches: 12. This CDR3 has 18 amino acids. The CDR3 DNA follows: TGCAGTGCTAGAAGGGCGCTAGCGGGAGGTTCATTCACCGGGGAGCTGTTTTTT. It translates to CSARRALAGGSFTGELFF.

This clonotype has ten or more counts. V gene TRBV5-1 combines with J gene TRBJ2-3, with 10 positions matching TRBD2. The ends lost 3 bases at V and 1 base at J; junction bases unmatched: 14. The germline V gene encodes CDR1 SGHRS and CDR2 YFSETQ. There are 19 residues in the CDR3. CDR3 nucleotide sequence: TGCGCCAGCAGCTCCCTTACGAGCGGGAGGGCCTCTGGCACAGATACGCAGTATTTT. Amino acid sequence: CASSSLTSGRASGTDTQYF. Full variable domain (outside the CDR3, taken from reference TRBV5-1 and TRBJ2-3): KAGVTQTPRYLIKTRGQQVTLSCSPISGHRSVSWYQQTPGQGLQFLFEYFSETQRNKGNFPGRFSGRQFSNSRSEMNVSTLELGDSALYLCASSSLTSGRASGTDTQYFGPGTRLTVL.

A few counts support this clonotype. The chain joins TRBV20-1 to TRBJ2-7; 11 bases map to TRBD2. In germline, CDR1 is DFQATT, CDR2 SNEGSKA (reference sequence). Trimming cost V 4 bases and J 2 bases; bases outside gene matches: 4. There are 14 residues in the CDR3. CDR3: CSATLAGVTYEQYF. CDR3 bases: TGCAGTGCTACACTAGCGGGAGTGACCTACGAGCAGTACTTC.

This clonotype was seen many times. The J gene is TRBJ1-5, the V gene TRBV7-9; 8 bases fit TRBD1. The CDR3 is 15 residues long. V shed 5 bases, J shed 4 bases, and the junction held 7 bases outside the gene matches. CDR1 is SEHNR and CDR2 is FQNEAQ in the germline V gene (reference sequence). The chain's CDR3 is CASSPPGQANQPQHF. In DNA form, the CDR3 reads TGTGCCAGCAGCCCACCGGGACAGGCGAATCAGCCCCAGCATTTT.

At least ten counts were recorded for this clonotype. The chain has TRBV12-5 and TRBJ1-1; D unclear. Trimming removed 1 base from V and 6 bases from J, with 9 bases in between. CDR1 LGHNT and CDR2 FRNRAP come from the germline V gene. This CDR3 contains 13 residues. CDR3 amino acids: CASGLATNSEAFF. The CDR3 DNA reads TGTGCTAGTGGTTTGGCGACAAATTCTGAAGCTTTCTTT.

This clonotype was seen many times. The chain is built from TRBV10-3 and TRBJ2-1; D possibly corresponds to TRBD2 (7 bases). There are 15 residues in the CDR3. Germline CDR1 and CDR2: ENHRY and SYGVKD. Trimming pared 4 bases from V and 6 bases from J, leaving 16 bases between. CDR3 DNA sequence: TGTGCCATCAGTGGGCTGGGGGGCGGGGGCAATGAGCAGTTCTTC. Its protein is CAISGLGGGGNEQFF.

This clonotype has at least ten counts. The chain carries TRBV5-6 and TRBJ2-7; D gene ambiguous. Deletions cut 3 bases from V and 0 bases from J, with 10 bases between. Germline CDR1 SGHDT, CDR2 YYEEEE. The CDR3 is made up of 14 amino acids. The chain's CDR3 is CASSSRKSSYEQYF. CDR3 in DNA: TGTGCCAGCAGCTCCCGGAAGAGCTCCTACGAGCAGTACTTC.

About this clonotype itself: A read error is possible here, since a much larger clone lies one base away. DNA for the CDR3: TGCGGTGCTAGCGAGTCCGGGGGGCGTCAGCCCCAGCATTTT. It yields the protein CGASESGGRQPQHF. The chain recombines TRBV20-1 with TRBJ1-5; a possible D gene is TRBD1 (6 bases). Germline V gene lookup returns CDR1 DFQATT and CDR2 SNEGSKA (reference sequence). The CDR3 loop spans 14 amino acids.

Concerning this clonotype itself: Possible read error: a much larger clone is one base away. The chain is built from TRBV7-2 and TRBJ2-3, with D perhaps matching TRBD2 (5 bases). Germline CDR1 is SGHTA and CDR2 is FQGNSA. CDR3 length equals 13 residues. Deletions cut 3 bases from V and 5 bases from J, with 9 bases between. The CDR3 loop reads CASSFRRKDTQYF. The CDR3 DNA reads as TGTGCCAGCAGCTTCAGGAGGAAAGATACGCAGTATTTT.

The sample holds many counts of this clonotype. V and J are TRBV5-1 and TRBJ2-7; TRBD1 aligns across 9 bases. Per germline, CDR1 SGHRS and CDR2 YFSETQ. The CDR3 covers 16 residues. The V segment lost 0 bases and the J segment 2 bases; nucleotides outside the gene matches: 6. CDR3 region: CASSLASDRGTYEQYF. DNA for the CDR3: TGCGCCAGCAGCTTGGCCTCGGACAGGGGAACCTACGAGCAGTACTTC. The full variable domain, rest sourced from reference TRBV5-1 and TRBJ2-7, is KAGVTQTPRYLIKTRGQQVTLSCSPISGHRSVSWYQQTPGQGLQFLFEYFSETQRNKGNFPGRFSGRQFSNSRSEMNVSTLELGDSALYLCASSLASDRGTYEQYFGPGTRLTVT.

The chain joins TRBV7-3 to TRBJ2-1, with 9 bases matching TRBD2. The V and J ends lost 5 bases and 7 bases, in that order; junction bases with no gene match: 9. The CDR3 totals 15 residues. In germline, CDR1 is SGHTA, CDR2 FQGTGA. The CDR3 nucleotides are TGTGCCAGCAGCCGAGGGGGACTAGCCCCTAATGAGCAGTTCTTC. Protein: CASSRGGLAPNEQFF.

This clonotype was observed at least ten times. The rearrangement joins TRBV14 to TRBJ1-1; the match to TRBD1 covers 9 bases. Per germline, CDR1 SGHDN and CDR2 FVKESK. The trim removed 0 bases at V and 4 bases at J, leaving 6 bases unmatched. The CDR3 is 16 residues long. DNA of the CDR3: TGTGCCAGCAGCCAAGAACAGGGGGCGTCGGGCACTGAAGCTTTCTTT. Its protein is CASSQEQGASGTEAFF. The full variable domain, with the rest looked up from reference TRBV14 and TRBJ1-1, is EAGVTQFPSHSVIEKGQTVTLRCDPISGHDNLYWYRRVMGKEIKFLLHFVKESKQDESGMPNNRFLAERTGGTYSTLKVQPAELEDSGVYFCASSQEQGASGTEAFFGQGTRLTVV.

This clonotype was seen many times. The chain has TRBV29-1 and TRBJ1-4; D is ambiguous. Germline CDR1 and CDR2: SQVTM and ANQGSEA. V was clipped by 2 bases and J by 4 bases, with 8 bases between them. This CDR3 comprises 13 residues. CDR3 amino acids: CSVEKGVNEKLFF. The DNA for the CDR3 is TGCAGCGTTGAAAAGGGCGTTAATGAAAAACTGTTTTTT.

Ten or more counts support this clonotype. This chain joins TRBV28 and TRBJ1-5; maybe TRBD1 (6 bases). CDR1 and CDR2 (germline): MDHEN, SYDVKM. Trimming stripped 5 bases from V and 3 bases from J, with 23 bases between. The CDR3 covers 18 residues. CDR3 nucleotides: TGTGCCAGCAGTCCCACGGGGTTCGGGGGGCGCGACAATCAGCCCCAGCATTTT. As protein: CASSPTGFGGRDNQPQHF. The full variable domain, with the rest looked up from reference TRBV28 and TRBJ1-5, is DVKVTQSSRYLVKRTGEKVFLECVQDMDHENMFWYRQDPGLGLRLIYFSYDVKMKEKGDIPEGYSVSREKKERFSLILESASTNQTSMYLCASSPTGFGGRDNQPQHFGDGTRLSIL.